This T cell receptor (beta chain) came from a study of T cell responses to AZD1222 COVID-19 vaccine. The CDR3 is 15 residues long. The V end lost 1 base, the J end lost 4 bases, and 11 bases lay between the germline ends. Germline V gene lookup returns CDR1 LNHNV and CDR2 YYDKDF (reference sequence). Repertoires were generated with immunoSEQ multiplex PCR, while TCRdb's copy carries only in-frame clones and drops some. This table holds some 130,000 clones, 85% to 95% found once. The rearrangement links TRBV15 to TRBJ1-5, with D hard to call. The clonotype comes from an adult who received the AZD1222 COVID-19 vaccine. This sample comprised peripheral blood, obtained 28 days after the second AZD1222 dose. CDR3 DNA sequence: TGTGCCACCAGCAGAGCGGGGATGAGGAATCAGCCCCAGCATTTT. It is translated as CATSRAGMRNQPQHF.